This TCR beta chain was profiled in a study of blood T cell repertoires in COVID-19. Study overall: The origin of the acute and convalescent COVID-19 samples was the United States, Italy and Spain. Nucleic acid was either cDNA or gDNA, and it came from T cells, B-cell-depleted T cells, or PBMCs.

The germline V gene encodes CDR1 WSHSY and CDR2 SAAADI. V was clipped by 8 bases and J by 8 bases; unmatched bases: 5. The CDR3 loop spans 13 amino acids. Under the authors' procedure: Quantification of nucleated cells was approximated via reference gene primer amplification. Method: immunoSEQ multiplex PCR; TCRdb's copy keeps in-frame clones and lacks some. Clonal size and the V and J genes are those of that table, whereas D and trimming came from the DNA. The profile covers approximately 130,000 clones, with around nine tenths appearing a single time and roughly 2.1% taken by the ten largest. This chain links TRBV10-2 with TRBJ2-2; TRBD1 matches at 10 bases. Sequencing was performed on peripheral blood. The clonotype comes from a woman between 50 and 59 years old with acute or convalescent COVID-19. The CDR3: CASGTGAPGELFF. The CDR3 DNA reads TGCGCCAGCGGGACAGGGGCCCCGGGGGAGCTGTTTTTT.